The next 32 T cell receptor beta chains were all read from a single sample in a study of regulatory T cells in long-lasting Graves disease. The time point was: newly diagnosed GD, antithyroid drugs for less than 3 months. The TCR library was prepared using RNA isolated from PBMCs. The TCR beta library used iRepertoire HTBI primers with Arm-PCR amplification of CDR3. TCRdb reprocessed the multiplex PCR reads with MiXCR, giving one entry per CDR3 protein. This table holds a few hundred thousand distinct CDR3 sequences, under 20% found once. These data were likewise used in another study, on T cells in Graves' hyperthyroidism and ophthalmopathy.

The sample was peripheral blood mononuclear cells (PBMCs), taken at new diagnosis, from a patient treated with antithyroid drugs. The receptors come from a woman in her 30s with Graves disease.

This clonotype was counted many times. This chain links TRBV14 with TRBJ1-2, with 11 bases lining up with TRBD1. The germline V gene encodes CDR1 SGHDN and CDR2 FVKESK. This CDR3 region has 16 residues. V was clipped by 2 bases and J by 4 bases; unmatched bases: 6. The CDR3, as DNA: TGTGCCAGCAGCCAACACAGGACAGGGGGCGGCTATGGCTACACCTTC. This gives the protein CASSQHRTGGGYGYTF.

In this sample, this clonotype turned up many times. The rearrangement uses TRBV12-3 or TRBV12-4 and TRBJ1-4, with 7 positions matching TRBD1. This CDR3 is 15 amino acids long. Unmatched junction bases numbered 10, after V lost 4 bases and J lost 8 bases. DNA for the CDR3: TGTGCCAGCAGTTCTTTCCGGGACAGAGGGGAAAAACTGTTTTTT. Amino acids: CASSSFRDRGEKLFF.

This clonotype was recorded at least ten times. The chain employs TRBV20-1 and TRBJ1-3; D unresolved. The CDR3 is 11 amino acids. Trimming removed 4 bases from V and 3 bases from J, with 4 bases in between. CDR1 and CDR2 (germline): DFQATT, SNEGSKA (reference sequence). The CDR3: CSATNGNTIYF. The CDR3 DNA sequence: TGCAGTGCTACCAATGGAAACACCATATATTTT.

This clonotype was seen at least ten times. The chain joins TRBV6-5 to TRBJ1-1; D is possibly TRBD1 (6 bases). Trimming shortened V by 2 bases and J by 3 bases, and 7 bases separated the two germline ends. CDR3 length equals 13 residues. Germline CDR1 and CDR2: MNHEY and SVGAGI. The CDR3 protein is CASSYNRDTEAFF. CDR3 in DNA: TGTGCCAGCAGTTACAACAGGGACACTGAAGCTTTCTTT.

This clonotype appeared many times. Here the CDR3 DNA reads TGTGCCAGCAGGGGGTTCTCTGGAAACACCATATATTTT. Its protein is CASRGFSGNTIYF. This rearrangement joins TRBV2 to TRBJ1-3; unclear D gene. Germline V gene data show CDR1 as SNHLY and CDR2 as FYNNEI. V shed 6 bases and J shed 0 bases, with 6 bases lying between them. This CDR3 is 13 amino acids long.

In its sample, this clonotype was seen a few times. The chain carries TRBV7-9 and TRBJ2-2; D uncertain. From germline, CDR1 is SEHNR and CDR2 FQNEAQ (reference sequence). V was pared by 4 bases and J by 1 base, with 10 bases between. This CDR3 contains 15 residues. The CDR3 loop reads CASSSPVGNTGELFF. Here the CDR3 DNA reads TGTGCCAGCAGCTCCCCAGTAGGGAACACCGGGGAGCTGTTTTTT.

This clonotype was found many times. The V and J genes are TRBV3-1 and TRBJ2-7; 7 bases match TRBD1. Germline V lookup: CDR1 LGHDT, CDR2 YNNKEL (reference sequence). The junction had 6 bases not matched to a gene; V was cut back by 5 bases and J by 2 bases. The CDR3 runs to 14 residues. The CDR3 DNA sequence: TGTGCCAGCAGCGTCCGACAGGGCACCTACGAGCAGTACTTC. This encodes CASSVRQGTYEQYF.

The chain is built from TRBV2 and TRBJ1-6; tentatively, D is TRBD1 (5 bases). V gave up 2 bases and J gave up 8 bases, with 19 bases separating them. This CDR3 region has 17 residues. Germline V gives CDR1 SNHLY, CDR2 FYNNEI. CDR3 protein: CASSEYGGMGIDSPLHF. Written as DNA, the CDR3 is TGTGCCAGCAGTGAATACGGGGGGATGGGAATTGATTCACCCCTCCACTTT.

With respect to this clonotype: This likely comes from a read error, as the CDR3 has no conserved phenylalanine or tryptophan at its end. The V gene is TRBV13, the J gene TRBJ2-5, with 8 bases identical to TRBD1. CDR1 PRHDT and CDR2 FYEKMQ come from the germline V gene (reference sequence). The CDR3 is 13 amino acids. After removal of 5 bases from V and 9 bases from J, the junction contained 8 bases not matched to a gene. The CDR3 spells CASSRGQAGAQYL. The CDR3 coding sequence is TGTGCCAGCAGCCGGGGACAGGCCGGGGCCCAGTACCTC.

This clonotype has at least ten counts. The rearrangement links TRBV7-9 to TRBJ2-2; 8 positions match TRBD1. With V trimmed by 5 bases and J by 6 bases, 17 bases remained unmatched. CDR3 size: 18 residues. The germline gives CDR1 SEHNR, CDR2 FQNEAQ (reference sequence). The CDR3 reads CASSRTGLAWNRAGELFF. The CDR3 coding sequence is TGTGCCAGCAGCCGGACAGGGTTGGCTTGGAATCGGGCCGGGGAGCTGTTTTTT.

This clonotype has ten or more counts. The chain combines TRBV6-1 with TRBJ1-2, with D possibly matching TRBD1 (6 bases). Between the trimmed V and J ends, which lost 2 bases and 4 bases, there was a span of 14 bases. This CDR3 is 15 amino acids long. CDR1 MNHNS and CDR2 SASEGT come from the germline V gene. The CDR3 loop reads CASSENTQGIYGYTF. The CDR3 nucleotides read TGTGCCAGCAGTGAAAATACACAGGGCATCTATGGCTACACCTTC.

The chain links TRBV24-1 to TRBJ2-1; D gene ambiguous. The CDR3 length is 13 residues. Looked up from germline, CDR1 is KGHDR and CDR2 is SFDVKD. V shed 9 bases and J shed 5 bases, with 13 bases lying between them. CDR3 in amino acids: CATAAATDNEQFF. In DNA, the CDR3 is TGTGCCACCGCTGCAGCTACTGACAATGAGCAGTTCTTC.

The chain couples TRBV2 to TRBJ1-5, with D possibly TRBD1 on 5 matching bases. The CDR3 runs 14 residues. Trimming took off 4 bases at V and 3 bases at J, with 10 bases between the two ends. Per germline, CDR1 SNHLY and CDR2 FYNNEI. The CDR3 DNA reads TGTGCCAGCAGTGGGACGGGGCCCAATCAGCCCCAGCATTTT. Translating gives CASSGTGPNQPQHF.

This clonotype showed up many times. The chain couples TRBV9 to TRBJ1-4; D gene uncertain. CDR3 size: 15 residues. CDR1 SGDLS and CDR2 YYNGEE come from the germline V gene. Trimming pared 4 bases from V and 0 bases from J, leaving 10 bases between. The CDR3 protein is CASSPIGSTNEKLFF. In nucleotides, the CDR3 is TGTGCCAGCAGCCCTATAGGTTCAACTAATGAAAAACTGTTTTTT.

This clonotype came up many times. The J gene is TRBJ2-3, the V gene TRBV2, with a weak D call TRBD2 (6 bases). This CDR3 is 13 amino acids long. V was trimmed by 11 bases and J by 2 bases, leaving 14 bases between them. Per the germline V gene, CDR1 is SNHLY and CDR2 is FYNNEI. DNA for the CDR3: TGTGCCGGACCGGGACTCAACACAGATACGCAGTATTTT. Amino acids: CAGPGLNTDTQYF.

A note on this clonotype: A much larger clone differs by one base, so this may be a read error. The chain combines TRBV6-2 or TRBV6-3 with TRBJ2-7; weak D call: TRBD1 (6 bases). This CDR3 has 12 residues. Looked up from germline, CDR1 is MNHEY and CDR2 is SVGEGT. The CDR3 coding sequence is TGTGCCAGCACCCCAACAGGGTTCGAGCAGTGCTTC. Its protein product is CASTPTGFEQCF.

This clonotype was recorded many times. The chain links TRBV6-6 to TRBJ2-5; perhaps TRBD1 as D (6 bases). Germline V CDR1 and CDR2: MNHNY, SVGAGI (reference sequence). The CDR3 has 14 residues. Trimming stripped 0 bases from V and 4 bases from J, with 9 bases between. The CDR3 region is CASSYSRGTETQYF. CDR3 sequence (DNA): TGTGCCAGCAGTTACTCGAGGGGGACAGAGACCCAGTACTTC.

This chain connects TRBV20-1 to TRBJ2-4; the match to TRBD1 covers 7 bases. After removal of 2 bases from V and 8 bases from J, the junction contained 15 bases not matched to a gene. CDR3 length: 16 residues. Germline loops: CDR1 DFQATT, CDR2 SNEGSKA (reference sequence). The DNA of the CDR3 is TGCAGTGCTAGATGGGCCGGGACAGCCGGAGGTGACATTCAGTACTTC. This translates into CSARWAGTAGGDIQYF.

This clonotype was observed many times. This chain uses TRBV12-3 or TRBV12-4 with TRBJ1-1; no firm D call. The V gene lost 0 bases and the J gene lost 1 base, with 6 bases spanning the gap. The CDR3 contains 14 residues. CDR3 sequence reads: CASSLAVGNTEAFF. CDR3 DNA: TGTGCCAGCAGTTTAGCGGTAGGGAACACTGAAGCTTTCTTT.

The sample holds many counts of this clonotype. The rearrangement links TRBV9 to TRBJ1-4, with 8 bases matching TRBD1. The CDR3 length is 14 residues. Germline assignment: CDR1 SGDLS and CDR2 YYNGEE. V was clipped by 2 bases and J by 7 bases; unmatched bases: 4. In DNA form, the CDR3 reads TGTGCCAGCAGCGTCTGGGACAGGAGTGAAAAACTGTTTTTT. This sequence encodes CASSVWDRSEKLFF. Full variable domain (outside the CDR3, taken from reference TRBV9 and TRBJ1-4): DSGVTQTPKHLITATGQRVTLRCSPRSGDLSVYWYQQSLDQGLQFLIQYYNGEERAKGNILERFSAQQFPDLHSELNLSSLELGDSALYFCASSVWDRSEKLFFGSGTQLSVL.

This clonotype occurred a few times. The gene calls are TRBV20-1 and TRBJ1-5; 7 bases align to TRBD1. The CDR3 contains 15 residues. The trim removed 6 bases at V and 3 bases at J, leaving 11 bases unmatched. Germline CDR1 DFQATT, CDR2 SNEGSKA (reference sequence). CDR3 nucleotide sequence: TGCAGTGCAACTAGGGGGCAGGGGACCAATCAGCCCCAGCATTTT. Amino acid sequence: CSATRGQGTNQPQHF.

This clonotype was picked up a small number of times. The chain uses TRBV7-9 and TRBJ1-1, with D unclear. Germline V CDR1 and CDR2: SEHNR, FQNEAQ (reference sequence). V lost 0 bases and J lost 11, with 7 bases in between. The CDR3 loop spans 11 amino acids. The CDR3 is CASSLAGLAFF. As DNA, the CDR3 is TGTGCCAGCAGCTTAGCGGGCCTGGCTTTCTTT.

This clonotype was detected many times. The chain is built from TRBV15 and TRBJ2-1; 7 nucleotides match TRBD1. The ends lost 0 bases at V and 6 bases at J; junction bases unmatched: 2. The germline gives CDR1 LNHNV, CDR2 YYDKDF (reference sequence). This CDR3 has 14 amino acids. CDR3: CATSRDRQGNEQFF. The CDR3 DNA sequence: TGTGCCACCAGCAGAGATCGACAGGGCAATGAGCAGTTCTTC. Variable domain in full (rest from reference TRBV15 and TRBJ2-1): DAMVIQNPRYQVTQFGKPVTLSCSQTLNHNVMYWYQQKSSQAPKLLFHYYDKDFNNEADTPDNFQSRRPNTSFCFLDIRSPGLGDTAMYLCATSRDRQGNEQFFGPGTRLTVL.

This clonotype was seen many times. V gene TRBV29-1 combines with J gene TRBJ1-1; 9 bases map to TRBD1. The length of the CDR3 is 12 residues. Losses at the gene ends were 6 bases for V and 8 bases for J; bases not matched to a gene: 7. The germline gives CDR1 SQVTM, CDR2 ANQGSEA. The CDR3 DNA sequence: TGCAGCGTGCGACAGGGGGTTATGGAAGCTTTCTTT. This sequence encodes CSVRQGVMEAFF.

This clonotype was observed many times. J is TRBJ1-1 and V is TRBV18, with 9 bases identical to TRBD1. J lost 1 base, V lost 3 bases, and 6 bases had no gene match. Per the germline V gene, CDR1 is KGHSH and CDR2 is LQKENI. The CDR3 extends over 16 amino acids. The CDR3 reads CASSPNPGQGNTEAFF. CDR3 sequence (DNA): TGTGCCAGCTCACCGAATCCGGGACAGGGGAACACTGAAGCTTTCTTT.

This clonotype appeared many times. The chain has TRBV4-1 and TRBJ2-5, with D uncertain. From germline, CDR1 is MGHRA and CDR2 YSYEKL. V lost 1 base to trimming and J lost 5 bases, with 8 bases between them. The CDR3 runs 13 residues. The CDR3 region is CASSQVTAETQYF. The CDR3 region has the DNA TGCGCCAGCAGCCAAGTAACAGCGGAGACCCAGTACTTC.

V gene TRBV3-1 combines with J gene TRBJ1-1; D is undetermined. CDR1 is LGHDT, CDR2 YNNKEL, per germline (reference sequence). V was trimmed by 4 bases and J by 2 bases, leaving 8 bases between them. This CDR3 contains 13 residues. This chain's CDR3 is CASSRRRNTEAFF. The CDR3 DNA follows: TGTGCCAGCAGCCGGCGTAGAAACACTGAAGCTTTCTTT.

This clonotype was seen ten or more times. The CDR3 bases are TGCAGTGCTAGCCTGGGACAGGGGGGTTCACCCCTCCACTTT. As protein: CSASLGQGGSPLHF. The rearrangement uses TRBV20-1 and TRBJ1-6, with TRBD1 matching 11 bases. Germline values: CDR1 DFQATT, CDR2 SNEGSKA (reference sequence). V lost 3 bases to trimming and J lost 9 bases; unmatched junction nucleotides: 4. The length of the CDR3 is 14 residues.

This clonotype was recorded many times. The gene calls are TRBV12-3 or TRBV12-4 and TRBJ2-1; possibly TRBD2 for D (6 bases). The CDR3 is 15 amino acids. V was shortened by 8 bases and J by 1 base, with 15 bases between the two germline ends. The CDR3 here is CASALRLVSYNEQFF. The CDR3 DNA follows: TGTGCCAGCGCACTTCGACTAGTATCCTACAATGAGCAGTTCTTC.

The table lists this clonotype with many counts. The genes are TRBV9 and TRBJ2-2; perhaps D is TRBD1 or TRBD2 (5 bases each). The CDR3 is made up of 16 amino acids. V was shortened by 0 bases and J by 0 bases, with 9 bases between the two germline ends. Germline CDR1 SGDLS, CDR2 YYNGEE. The CDR3 DNA sequence: TGTGCCAGCAGCGTAGGGGACGCCACGAACACCGGGGAGCTGTTTTTT. Translating gives CASSVGDATNTGELFF.

In this sample, this clonotype turned up many times. The chain carries TRBV5-1 and TRBJ1-1; D not resolved. The CDR3 is made up of 15 amino acids. The V end lost 4 bases, the J end lost 0 bases, and 13 bases lay between the germline ends. Germline V gives CDR1 SGHRS, CDR2 YFSETQ. The CDR3 here is CASSAQELMNTEAFF. In DNA, the CDR3 is TGCGCCAGCAGCGCCCAGGAGCTCATGAACACTGAAGCTTTCTTT. Combining the CDR3 with reference TRBV5-1 and TRBJ1-1 gives the whole variable domain KAGVTQTPRYLIKTRGQQVTLSCSPISGHRSVSWYQQTPGQGLQFLFEYFSETQRNKGNFPGRFSGRQFSNSRSEMNVSTLELGDSALYLCASSAQELMNTEAFFGQGTRLTVV.

This clonotype appeared many times. The V gene is TRBV5-8, the J gene TRBJ2-5; D is uncertain. The CDR3 contains 13 residues. Trimming took off 1 base at V and 7 bases at J, with 11 bases between the two ends. Germline V gene lookup returns CDR1 SGHTS and CDR2 YDEGEE. The CDR3 DNA sequence: TGTGCCAGCAGCTTGTTACAGTCCGGGACCCAGTACTTC. Translation gives CASSLLQSGTQYF.